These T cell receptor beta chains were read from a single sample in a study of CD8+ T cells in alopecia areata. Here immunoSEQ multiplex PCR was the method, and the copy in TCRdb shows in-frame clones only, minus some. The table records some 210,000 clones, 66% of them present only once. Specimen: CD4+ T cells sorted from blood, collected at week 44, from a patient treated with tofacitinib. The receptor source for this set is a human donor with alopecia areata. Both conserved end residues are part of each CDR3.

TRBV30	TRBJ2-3	CAWDQTDTQYF
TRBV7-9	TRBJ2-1	CASSSLRAGGYNEQFF
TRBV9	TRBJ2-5	CASSPDLARPDGPGETQYF
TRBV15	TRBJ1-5	CATSRVRLSNQPQHF
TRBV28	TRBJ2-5	CASSLGQGATKTQYF
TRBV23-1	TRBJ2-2	CASSLRLPGWELFF
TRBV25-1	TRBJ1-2	CASSELSRGGYTF
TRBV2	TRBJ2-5	CASSGVDRIQETQYF
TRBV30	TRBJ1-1	CACGQGDTEAFF
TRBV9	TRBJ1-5	CASSPQEGTQPQHF
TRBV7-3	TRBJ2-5	CASSLSRASQETQYF
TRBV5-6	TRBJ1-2	CASSFRLDGYTF
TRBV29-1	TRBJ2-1	CSVQGGGQEQFF
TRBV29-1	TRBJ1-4	CSVLDRGGRNEKLFF
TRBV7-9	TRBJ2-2	CASSLDSGELFF
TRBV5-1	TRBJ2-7	CASSSTGGDSPQYF
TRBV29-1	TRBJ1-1	CSVRPGTVHTEAFF
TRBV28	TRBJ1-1	CATKPGGQTLNTEAFF
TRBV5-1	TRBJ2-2	CAGGTGELTGELFF
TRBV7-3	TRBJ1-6	CASSGRDDFRPLHF
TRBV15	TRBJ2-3	CATSREVVAGADTQYF
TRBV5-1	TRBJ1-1	CASRTDGPKNTEAFF
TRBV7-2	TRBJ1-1	CASSIGTGNTEAFF
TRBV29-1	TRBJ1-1	CSATENTEAFF
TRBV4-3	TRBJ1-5	CASSLDRVSNQPQHF
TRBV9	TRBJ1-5	CASSKGQGGQPQHF